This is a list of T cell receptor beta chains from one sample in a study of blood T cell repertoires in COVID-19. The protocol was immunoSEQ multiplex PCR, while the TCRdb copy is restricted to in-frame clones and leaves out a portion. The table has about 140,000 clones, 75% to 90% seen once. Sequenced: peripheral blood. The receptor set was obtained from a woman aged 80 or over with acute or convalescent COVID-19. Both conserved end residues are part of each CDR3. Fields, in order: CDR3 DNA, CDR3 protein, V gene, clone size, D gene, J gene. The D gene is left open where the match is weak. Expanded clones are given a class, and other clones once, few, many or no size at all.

TGTGCCAGCAGTTACTCGAGAGGGCACAGTCAGCCCCAGCATTTT,CASSYSRGHSQPQHF,TRBV6-5,.,.,TRBJ1-5
TGTGCCTGGCGGGCAGGGAGGGGGACTGAAGCTTTCTTT,CAWRAGRGTEAFF,TRBV30,.,.,TRBJ1-1
TGTGCCAGCAGCGCAGGGACAGCGAACACTGAAGCTTTCTTT,CASSAGTANTEAFF,TRBV9,.,TRBD1,TRBJ1-1
TGCGCCAGCAGCTTGCCTTTCGGGACAAGGGACAACTATGGCTACACCTTC,CASSLPFGTRDNYGYTF,TRBV5-1,once,.,TRBJ1-2
TGTGCCATCAGGGCTACAGGGGGCACTGAAGCTTTCTTT,CAIRATGGTEAFF,TRBV10-3,once,TRBD1,TRBJ1-1
TGTGCCAGCAGCCAAGATTGGGCAGGGGGTCAGAACACTGAAGCTTTCTTT,CASSQDWAGGQNTEAFF,TRBV14,.,TRBD1,TRBJ1-1
TGTGCCAGCTCACGGGACAGTTACAATGAGCAGTTCTTC,CASSRDSYNEQFF,TRBV18,few,TRBD1,TRBJ2-1
TGTGCCTGGACGGGACAGCCGAACACTGAAGCTTTCTTT,CAWTGQPNTEAFF,TRBV30,.,TRBD1,TRBJ1-1
TGCGCCAGCAGCTCTGGGACTCAGCGGCAAGAGACCCAGTACTTC,CASSSGTQRQETQYF,TRBV5-1,.,.,TRBJ2-5
TGTGCCAGCAGCTTAGTTAGGGGGGAGACCCAGTACTTC,CASSLVRGETQYF,TRBV7-2,.,.,TRBJ2-5
TGTGCCAGCAGCGTCGGGACAGGAACATCCTACGAGCAGTACTTC,CASSVGTGTSYEQYF,TRBV7-2,.,TRBD1,TRBJ2-7